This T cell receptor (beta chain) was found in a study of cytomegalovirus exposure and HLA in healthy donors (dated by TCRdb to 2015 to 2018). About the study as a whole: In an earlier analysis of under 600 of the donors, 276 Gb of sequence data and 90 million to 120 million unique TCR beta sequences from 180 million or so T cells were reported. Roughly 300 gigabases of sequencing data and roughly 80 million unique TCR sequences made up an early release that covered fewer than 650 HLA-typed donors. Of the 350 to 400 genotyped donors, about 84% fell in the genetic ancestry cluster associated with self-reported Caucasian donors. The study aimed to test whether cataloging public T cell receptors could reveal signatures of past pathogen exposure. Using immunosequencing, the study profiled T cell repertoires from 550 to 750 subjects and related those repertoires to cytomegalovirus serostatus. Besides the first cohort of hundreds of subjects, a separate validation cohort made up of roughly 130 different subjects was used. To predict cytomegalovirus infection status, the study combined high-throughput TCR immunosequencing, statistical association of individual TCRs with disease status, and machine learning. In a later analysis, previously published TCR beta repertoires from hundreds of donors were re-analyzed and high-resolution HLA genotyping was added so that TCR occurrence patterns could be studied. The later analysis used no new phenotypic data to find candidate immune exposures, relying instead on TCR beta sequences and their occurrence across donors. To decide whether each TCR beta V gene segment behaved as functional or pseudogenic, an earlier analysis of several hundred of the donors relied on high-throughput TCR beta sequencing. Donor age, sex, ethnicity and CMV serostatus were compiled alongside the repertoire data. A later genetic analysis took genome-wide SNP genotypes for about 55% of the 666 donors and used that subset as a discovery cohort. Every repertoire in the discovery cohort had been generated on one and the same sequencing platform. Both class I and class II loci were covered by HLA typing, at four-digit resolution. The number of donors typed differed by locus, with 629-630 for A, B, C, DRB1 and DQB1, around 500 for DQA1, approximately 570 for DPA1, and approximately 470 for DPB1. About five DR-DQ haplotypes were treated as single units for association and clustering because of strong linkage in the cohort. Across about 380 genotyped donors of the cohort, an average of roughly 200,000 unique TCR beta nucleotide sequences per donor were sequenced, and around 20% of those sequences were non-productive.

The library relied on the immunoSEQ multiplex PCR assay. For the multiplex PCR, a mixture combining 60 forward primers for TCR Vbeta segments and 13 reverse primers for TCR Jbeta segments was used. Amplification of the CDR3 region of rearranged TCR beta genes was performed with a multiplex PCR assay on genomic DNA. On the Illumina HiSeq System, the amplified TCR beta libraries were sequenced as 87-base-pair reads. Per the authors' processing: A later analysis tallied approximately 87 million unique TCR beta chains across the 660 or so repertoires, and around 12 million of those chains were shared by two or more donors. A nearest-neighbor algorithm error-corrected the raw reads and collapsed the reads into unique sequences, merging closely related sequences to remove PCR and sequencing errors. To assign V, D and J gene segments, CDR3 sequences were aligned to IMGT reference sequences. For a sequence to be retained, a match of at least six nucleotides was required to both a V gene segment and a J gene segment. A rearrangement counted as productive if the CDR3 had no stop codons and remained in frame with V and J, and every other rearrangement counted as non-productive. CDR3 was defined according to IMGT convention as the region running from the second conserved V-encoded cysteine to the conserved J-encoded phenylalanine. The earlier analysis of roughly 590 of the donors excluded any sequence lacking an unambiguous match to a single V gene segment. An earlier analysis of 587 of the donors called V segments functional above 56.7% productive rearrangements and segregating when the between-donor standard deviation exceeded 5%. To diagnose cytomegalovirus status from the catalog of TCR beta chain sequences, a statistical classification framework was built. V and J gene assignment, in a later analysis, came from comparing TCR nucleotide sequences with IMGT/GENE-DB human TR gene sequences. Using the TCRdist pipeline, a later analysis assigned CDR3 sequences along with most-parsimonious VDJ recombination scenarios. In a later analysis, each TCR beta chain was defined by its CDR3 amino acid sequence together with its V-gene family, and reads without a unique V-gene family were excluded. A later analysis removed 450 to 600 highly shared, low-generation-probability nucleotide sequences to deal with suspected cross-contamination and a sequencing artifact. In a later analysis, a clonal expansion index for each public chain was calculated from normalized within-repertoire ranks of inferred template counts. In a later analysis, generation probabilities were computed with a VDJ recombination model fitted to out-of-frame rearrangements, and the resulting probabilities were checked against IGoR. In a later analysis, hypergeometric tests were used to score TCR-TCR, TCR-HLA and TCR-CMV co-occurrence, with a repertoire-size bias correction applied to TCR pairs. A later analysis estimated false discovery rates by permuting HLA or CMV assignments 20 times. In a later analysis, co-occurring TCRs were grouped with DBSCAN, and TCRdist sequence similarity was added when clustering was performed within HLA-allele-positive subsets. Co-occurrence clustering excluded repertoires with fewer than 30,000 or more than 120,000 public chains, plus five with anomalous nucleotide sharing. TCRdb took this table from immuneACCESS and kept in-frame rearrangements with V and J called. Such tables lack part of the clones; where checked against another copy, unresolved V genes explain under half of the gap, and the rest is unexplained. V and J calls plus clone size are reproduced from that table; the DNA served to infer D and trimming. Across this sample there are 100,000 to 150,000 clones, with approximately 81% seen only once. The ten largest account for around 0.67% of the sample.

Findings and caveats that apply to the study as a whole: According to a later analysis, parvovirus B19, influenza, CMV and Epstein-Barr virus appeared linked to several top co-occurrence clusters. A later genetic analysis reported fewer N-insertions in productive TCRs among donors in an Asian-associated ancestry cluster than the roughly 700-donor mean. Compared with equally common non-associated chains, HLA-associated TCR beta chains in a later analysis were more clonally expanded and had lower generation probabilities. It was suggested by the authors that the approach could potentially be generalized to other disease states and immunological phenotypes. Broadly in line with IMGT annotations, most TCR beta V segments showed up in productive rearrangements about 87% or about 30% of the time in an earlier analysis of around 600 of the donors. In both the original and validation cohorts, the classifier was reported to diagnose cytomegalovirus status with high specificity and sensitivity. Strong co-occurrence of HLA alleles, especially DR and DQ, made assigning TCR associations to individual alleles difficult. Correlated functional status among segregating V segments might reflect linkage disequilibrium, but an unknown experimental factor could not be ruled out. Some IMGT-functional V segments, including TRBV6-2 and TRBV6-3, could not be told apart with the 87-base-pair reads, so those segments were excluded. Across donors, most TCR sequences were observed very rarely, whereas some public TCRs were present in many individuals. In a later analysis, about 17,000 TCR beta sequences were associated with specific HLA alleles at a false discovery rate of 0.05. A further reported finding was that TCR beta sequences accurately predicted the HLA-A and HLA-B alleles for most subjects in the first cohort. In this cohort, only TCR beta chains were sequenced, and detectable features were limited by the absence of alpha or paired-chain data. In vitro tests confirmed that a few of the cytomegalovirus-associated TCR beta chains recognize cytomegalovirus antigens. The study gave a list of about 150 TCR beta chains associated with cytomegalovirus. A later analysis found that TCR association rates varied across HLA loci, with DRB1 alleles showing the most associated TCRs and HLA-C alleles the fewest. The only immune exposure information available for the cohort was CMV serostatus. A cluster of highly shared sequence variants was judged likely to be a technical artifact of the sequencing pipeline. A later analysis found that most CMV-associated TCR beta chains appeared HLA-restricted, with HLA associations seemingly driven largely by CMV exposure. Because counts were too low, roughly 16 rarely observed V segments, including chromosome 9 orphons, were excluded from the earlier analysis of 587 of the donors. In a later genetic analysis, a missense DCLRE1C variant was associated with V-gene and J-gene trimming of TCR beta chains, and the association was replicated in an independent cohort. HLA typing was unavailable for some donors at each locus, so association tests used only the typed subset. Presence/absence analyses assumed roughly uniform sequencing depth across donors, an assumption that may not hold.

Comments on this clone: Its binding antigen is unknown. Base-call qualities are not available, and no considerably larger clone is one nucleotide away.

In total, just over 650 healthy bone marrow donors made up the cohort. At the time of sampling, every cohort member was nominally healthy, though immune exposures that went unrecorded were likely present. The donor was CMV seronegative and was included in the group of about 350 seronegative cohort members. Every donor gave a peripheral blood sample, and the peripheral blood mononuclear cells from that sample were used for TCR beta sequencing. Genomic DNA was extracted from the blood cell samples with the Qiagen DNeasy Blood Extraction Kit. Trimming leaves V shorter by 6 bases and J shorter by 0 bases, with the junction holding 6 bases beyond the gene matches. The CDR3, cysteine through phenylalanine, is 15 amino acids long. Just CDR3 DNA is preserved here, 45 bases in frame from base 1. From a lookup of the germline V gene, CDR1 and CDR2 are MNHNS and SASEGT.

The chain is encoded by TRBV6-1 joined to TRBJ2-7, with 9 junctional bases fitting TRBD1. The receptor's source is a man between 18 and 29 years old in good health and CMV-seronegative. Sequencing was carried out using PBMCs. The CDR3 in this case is CASSPMTGGSYEQYF. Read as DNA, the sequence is TGTGCCAGCAGCCCAATGACAGGGGGCTCCTACGAGCAGTACTTC.